A single sample gave rise to the 21 T cell receptor beta chains below, sequenced in a study of regulatory T cells in long-lasting Graves disease. Construction of TCR beta libraries relied on iRepertoire HTBI primers and on Arm-PCR targeting CDR3 regions. MiXCR was run by TCRdb on the multiplex PCR reads, yielding one entry per CDR3 protein. The sample lists a few hundred thousand distinct CDR3 sequences, about 20% occurring once. This sample's time point: persistent/refractory GD, antithyroid drugs over 5 years with positive TRAb. Scientists built the TCR library using RNA that was extracted from PBMCs. The sequencing used peripheral blood mononuclear cells (PBMCs), collected when the disease was refractory, from a patient treated with antithyroid drugs. Receptors were obtained from a female donor with Graves disease.

The V call is TRBV15, the J call TRBJ1-4; perhaps TRBD1 as D (5 bases). Deletions cut 2 bases from V and 8 bases from J, with 15 bases between. The CDR3 is 15 residues long. CDR1 and CDR2 (germline): LNHNV, YYDKDF (reference sequence). The CDR3 reads CATSRQRQGPEKLFF. In DNA form, the CDR3 reads TGTGCCACCAGCAGACAGCGTCAGGGTCCGGAAAAACTGTTTTTT.

The chain couples TRBV28 to TRBJ2-2; 7 nucleotides align to TRBD2. Trimming at V came to 3 bases and at J to 0 bases, leaving 4 bases not matched to a gene. In germline, CDR1 is MDHEN, CDR2 SYDVKM. The CDR3 contains 16 residues. The CDR3 reads CASSLTSSANTGELFF. CDR3 coding DNA: TGTGCCAGCAGTTTGACTAGCTCGGCGAACACCGGGGAGCTGTTTTTT. Full variable domain (outside the CDR3, taken from reference TRBV28 and TRBJ2-2): DVKVTQSSRYLVKRTGEKVFLECVQDMDHENMFWYRQDPGLGLRLIYFSYDVKMKEKGDIPEGYSVSREKKERFSLILESASTNQTSMYLCASSLTSSANTGELFFGEGSRLTVL.

The chain has TRBV2 and TRBJ1-1, with 10 bases identical to TRBD1. In germline, CDR1 is SNHLY, CDR2 FYNNEI. The CDR3 sequence is 16 residues long. J gave up 0 bases and V 6 bases, and 7 bases lay outside the gene matches. The CDR3 reads CASRDRGRKMNTEAFF. The CDR3 DNA is TGTGCCAGCAGAGACAGGGGGCGGAAGATGAACACTGAAGCTTTCTTT.

The chain employs TRBV9 and TRBJ2-6, with D perhaps matching TRBD2 (6 bases). The V and J ends lost 4 bases and 1 base respectively, with 9 bases between them. The germline CDR1 and CDR2 sequences are SGDLS and YYNGEE. The CDR3 runs to 15 residues. The CDR3 DNA reads as TGTGCCAGCAGCAAGGCGGGGTCTGGGGCCAACGTCCTGACTTTC. Translated, it gives CASSKAGSGANVLTF.

The V and J genes are TRBV12-3 or TRBV12-4 and TRBJ2-6, with a possible D match to TRBD1 (5 bases). V lost 3 bases to trimming and J lost 1 base, with 22 bases between them. This CDR3 contains 20 residues. CDR3 DNA: TGTGCCAGCAGTTTCCTTTTGTGGGGAAGGGGCGAGTCTGGGGCCAACGTCCTGACTTTC. This encodes CASSFLLWGRGESGANVLTF.

The V call is TRBV4-3, the J call TRBJ1-3; 8 bases are shared with TRBD1. The CDR3 runs to 16 residues. The germline V gene has CDR1 LGHNA and CDR2 YSLEER. With V trimmed by 6 bases and J by 1 base, 8 bases remained unmatched. CDR3 sequence (DNA): TGCGCCAGCAGTTCCGGACAGGGATTTTCTGGAAACACCATATATTTT. The encoded protein is CASSSGQGFSGNTIYF.

This clonotype was picked up many times. The J gene is TRBJ1-2, the V gene TRBV20-1; 7 positions agree with TRBD1. This CDR3 region has 12 residues. The germline V gene has CDR1 DFQATT and CDR2 SNEGSKA (reference sequence). This chain's CDR3 is CGGQGDSYGYTF. The CDR3, as DNA: TGCGGAGGCCAGGGGGACAGCTATGGCTACACCTTC.

CDR3 protein: CAWSVGGAEQYF. The CDR3 DNA follows: TGTGCCTGGAGTGTAGGGGGGGCCGAGCAGTACTTC. The chain joins TRBV30 to TRBJ2-7, with D tentatively TRBD2 (7 bases). CDR3 size: 12 residues. V was shortened by 0 bases and J by 6 bases, with 9 bases between the two germline ends. Looked up from germline, CDR1 is GTSNPN and CDR2 is SVGIG (reference sequence).

The chain carries TRBV15 and TRBJ2-2, with TRBD2 as a possible D gene (6 bases). Per germline, CDR1 LNHNV and CDR2 YYDKDF (reference sequence). The CDR3 length is 14 residues. V gave up 1 base and J gave up 3 bases, with 6 bases separating them. The CDR3 nucleotides are TGTGCCACCAGCAGAGGGGACTACACCGGGGAGCTGTTTTTT. Its protein product is CATSRGDYTGELFF.

The V call is TRBV9, the J call TRBJ2-7; TRBD1 might be the D (5 bases). V lost 0 bases and J lost 6, with 16 bases in between. From germline, CDR1 is SGDLS and CDR2 YYNGEE. The CDR3 length is 15 residues. The CDR3 protein is CASSVDPGRGAEQYF. The CDR3 DNA reads TGTGCCAGCAGCGTAGATCCGGGTAGGGGTGCCGAGCAGTACTTC.

The rearrangement uses TRBV24-1 and TRBJ1-3; 7 bases line up with TRBD1. Losses at the gene ends were 4 bases for V and 2 bases for J; bases not matched to a gene: 4. The CDR3 is 15 residues long. The V gene's germline CDR1 is KGHDR and CDR2 SFDVKD. CDR3 coding DNA: TGTGCCACCAGTGAAACACAGGGGCCTGGAAACACCATATATTTT. Encoded protein: CATSETQGPGNTIYF.

This clonotype was recorded at least ten times. The chain joins TRBV12-3 or TRBV12-4 to TRBJ1-1; TRBD1 might be the D (5 bases). This CDR3 spans 12 amino acids. V lost 5 bases to trimming and J lost 11 bases, with 15 bases between them. The CDR3 spells CASSNGGGTAFF. For the CDR3, the DNA is TGTGCCAGCAGTAATGGGGGGGGTACGGCTTTCTTT.

In this sample, this clonotype turned up many times. The rearrangement links TRBV29-1 to TRBJ1-2; D is undetermined. V shed 5 bases and J shed 5 bases, with 9 bases lying between them. The CDR3 consists of 11 residues. Germline CDR1 SQVTM, CDR2 ANQGSEA. The CDR3 spells CSVSQTYGYTF. The DNA for the CDR3 is TGCAGCGTTTCACAGACGTATGGCTACACCTTC.

V and J are TRBV29-1 and TRBJ1-2; D may be TRBD1 (5 bases). Trimming took off 3 bases at V and 0 bases at J, with 11 bases between the two ends. This CDR3 contains 14 residues. The V gene's germline CDR1 is SQVTM and CDR2 ANQGSEA. The CDR3: CSVDLQAPNYGYTF. CDR3 coding DNA: TGCAGCGTTGACCTACAGGCCCCTAACTATGGCTACACCTTC.

This rearrangement joins TRBV6-5 to TRBJ2-1; possible D gene TRBD2, 5 bases. The CDR3 has 16 amino acids. With 2 bases removed from V and 2 bases from J, the gap between germline ends came to 13 bases. In germline, CDR1 is MNHEY, CDR2 SVGAGI. The CDR3, as DNA: TGTGCCAGCAGTTACGGCCTAGCTAGCCCCTACAATGAGCAGTTCTTC. Its translation: CASSYGLASPYNEQFF.

In its sample, this clonotype was seen a few times. The gene calls are TRBV5-1 and TRBJ1-1; TRBD1 might be the D (5 bases). The V end was cut by 0 bases, the J end by 7 bases, with 10 bases between. This CDR3 is 13 amino acids long. Germline CDR1 and CDR2: SGHRS and YFSETQ. CDR3 residues: CASSLGRQGEAFF. The DNA of the CDR3 is TGCGCCAGCAGCTTGGGACGCCAGGGTGAAGCTTTCTTT.

This clonotype was found many times. Germline is not matched at one junction end, which may reflect a read error. The rearrangement uses TRBV5-6 and TRBJ2-5, with D perhaps TRBD2 (6 bases). This CDR3 region has 13 residues. Germline values: CDR1 SGHDT, CDR2 YYEEEE. The CDR3 sequence is CASSLQAGETQYF. CDR3 in DNA: TGCGCCAGCAGCCTCCAAGCGGGAGAGACCCAGTACTTC.

V gene TRBV6-2 or TRBV6-3 combines with J gene TRBJ2-1; 12 nucleotides line up with TRBD2. V trimming: 6 bases; J trimming: 3 bases; junction bases outside the gene matches: 3. This CDR3 comprises 15 residues. Per the germline V gene, CDR1 is MNHEY and CDR2 is SVGEGT. Written as DNA, the CDR3 is TGTGCCAGCAGCCGGGGACTAGCGGGCTACAATGAGCAGTTCTTC. This codes for CASSRGLAGYNEQFF.

This clonotype was detected many times. V and J are TRBV20-1 and TRBJ2-7; D ambiguous. The V gene's germline CDR1 is DFQATT and CDR2 SNEGSKA (reference sequence). V was cut by 3 bases and J by 4 bases, with 16 bases left in between. The length of the CDR3 is 14 residues. This chain's CDR3 is CSASDAQKVYEQYF. CDR3 coding DNA: TGCAGTGCTAGCGACGCACAGAAGGTATACGAGCAGTACTTC.

The chain uses TRBV6-1 and TRBJ2-3, with 11 bases identical to TRBD2. V was pared by 4 bases and J by 7 bases, with 7 bases of the junction left unmatched. CDR1 and CDR2 (germline): MNHNS, SASEGT. The CDR3 spans 15 residues. This chain's CDR3 is CASSGLAGGVNTQYF. The CDR3 nucleotides read TGTGCCAGCAGTGGTCTAGCGGGAGGCGTGAATACGCAGTATTTT.

The chain links TRBV6-2 or TRBV6-3 to TRBJ2-5; a weak D match, TRBD2 (5 bases). Germline V gene lookup returns CDR1 MNHEY and CDR2 SVGEGT. V was cut by 0 bases and J by 1 base, with 12 bases left in between. This CDR3 is built from 16 residues. As DNA, the CDR3 is TGTGCCAGCAGTTACTCGAAAGGCGCGGGCCAAGAGACCCAGTACTTC. Its translation: CASSYSKGAGQETQYF.